One sample yielded the 16 T cell receptor beta chains listed below, sequenced in a study of T cell changes during pregnancy in multiple sclerosis (dated by TCRdb to between 2017 and 2020). Library preparation used the immunoSEQ multiplex PCR assay. TCRdb re-hosts the immuneACCESS table, in-frame sequences only. Its copies lack some clones; in the studies checked, an unresolved V gene accounts for under half of them, and the cause for the rest is not known. Within this sample are 38,000 or so clones, with about 91% of them counted one time only. The ten largest account for 7.8% of the sample. This material consisted of CD8+ T cells from peripheral blood mononuclear cells, taken before pregnancy. The receptor set was obtained from a female donor with multiple sclerosis, enrolled in a pregnancy study.

V is TRBV11-3 and J is TRBJ2-3; weak D call: TRBD1 (5 bases). Germline V gives CDR1 SGHNT, CDR2 YENEEA. The CDR3 length is 14 residues. Trimming pared 1 base from V and 3 bases from J, leaving 8 bases between. The CDR3 reads CASSLAQGTDTQYF. In DNA form, the CDR3 reads TGTGCCAGCAGCTTAGCCCAGGGAACAGATACGCAGTATTTT.

The chain uses TRBV7-9 and TRBJ2-1; 13 nucleotides align to TRBD2. The length of the CDR3 is 16 residues. The J segment lost 6 bases and the V segment lost 6 bases, leaving 8 bases of the junction unmatched. Germline V gene sequence: CDR1 SEHNR, CDR2 FQNEAQ (reference sequence). The CDR3 loop reads CASRGPGLAGTNEQFF. The CDR3 nucleotides are TGTGCCAGCAGGGGCCCGGGACTAGCGGGAACCAATGAGCAGTTCTTC.

The chain employs TRBV4-2 and TRBJ2-1; possible D gene TRBD2, 5 bases. This CDR3 comprises 12 residues. With 1 base removed from V and 9 bases from J, the gap between germline ends came to 7 bases. Germline CDR1 and CDR2: LGHNA and YNFKEQ. CDR3 sequence reads: CASSQGGVEQFF. The CDR3 DNA follows: TGTGCCAGCAGCCAAGGGGGAGTTGAGCAGTTCTTC.

This clone was seen a single time. The V and J genes are TRBV28 and TRBJ2-2; 9 nucleotides match TRBD1. Germline CDR1 and CDR2: MDHEN and SYDVKM. Unmatched junction bases numbered 7, after V lost 6 bases and J lost 5 bases. The CDR3 covers 15 residues. The CDR3 loop is CASSYRGRGTGELFF. The CDR3, as DNA: TGTGCCAGCAGCTACAGGGGGCGCGGAACCGGGGAGCTGTTTTTT.

The chain carries TRBV6-4 and TRBJ2-1; 11 positions agree with TRBD2. The CDR3 is 15 amino acids. CDR1 is MRHNA and CDR2 is SNTAGT in the germline V gene. The ends lost 8 bases at V and 7 bases at J; junction bases unmatched: 10. The CDR3 loop is CASQQLAGARNEQFF. CDR3 sequence (DNA): TGTGCCAGCCAGCAACTAGCGGGAGCCCGTAATGAGCAGTTCTTC.

The chain is built from TRBV6-5 and TRBJ1-1; D not certain. Germline V gene data show CDR1 as MNHEY and CDR2 as SVGAGI. There are 14 residues in the CDR3. With 0 bases removed from V and 5 bases from J, the gap between germline ends came to 10 bases. This chain's CDR3 is CASSYSPKRTEAFF. CDR3 sequence (DNA): TGTGCCAGCAGTTACTCCCCCAAGAGAACTGAAGCTTTCTTT.

The J gene is TRBJ2-1, the V gene TRBV14; 8 bases align to TRBD2. The V segment lost 4 bases and the J segment 6 bases; nucleotides outside the gene matches: 2. The CDR3 runs to 13 residues. Germline V lookup: CDR1 SGHDN, CDR2 FVKESK. The chain's CDR3 is CASSPGTSNEQFF. CDR3 nucleotides: TGTGCCAGCAGCCCGGGGACTAGCAATGAGCAGTTCTTC.

The CDR3 nucleotides are TGTGCCAGCAGCGAGGGGAGCACAGATACGCAGTATTTT. Its protein product is CASSEGSTDTQYF. The gene calls are TRBV9 and TRBJ2-3, with D perhaps matching TRBD1 (5 bases). With 3 bases removed from V and 0 bases from J, the gap between germline ends came to 5 bases. Germline values: CDR1 SGDLS, CDR2 YYNGEE. This CDR3 has 13 residues.

The chain carries TRBV19 and TRBJ1-2, with 7 nucleotides matching TRBD1. From germline, CDR1 is LNHDA and CDR2 SQIVND (reference sequence). The V and J ends lost 0 bases and 5 bases, in that order; junction bases with no gene match: 6. CDR3 size: 15 residues. DNA of the CDR3: TGTGCCAGTAGTATAGAAGGACAGGAACCGTATGGCTACACCTTC. It translates to CASSIEGQEPYGYTF.

V gene TRBV6-5 combines with J gene TRBJ2-1; 13 bases are a match to TRBD2. The CDR3 is 15 amino acids. The germline CDR1 and CDR2 sequences are MNHEY and SVGAGI. V was clipped by 4 bases and J by 8 bases; unmatched bases: 5. CDR3: CASSWTSGRADEQFF. The CDR3 region has the DNA TGTGCCAGCAGTTGGACTAGCGGGAGAGCTGATGAGCAGTTCTTC.

The rearrangement joins TRBV7-2 to TRBJ2-4; weak D call: TRBD2 (6 bases). The V and J ends lost 1 base and 0 bases respectively, with 10 bases between them. From germline, CDR1 is SGHTA and CDR2 FQGNSA. This CDR3 has 16 amino acids. The CDR3 is CASSLGGTEAKNIQYF. CDR3 DNA: TGTGCCAGCAGCTTAGGCGGGACCGAAGCCAAAAACATTCAGTACTTC.

This clone was counted a single time. Here the CDR3 DNA reads TGTGCCAGTAGCTCGACTAGCGGGAGTGCTGAGCAGTTCTTC. This encodes CASSSTSGSAEQFF. V usage is TRBV19 and J usage is TRBJ2-1, with 12 nucleotides matching TRBD2. The CDR3 spans 14 residues. V lost 6 bases, J lost 9 bases, and 6 bases stayed unmatched. The V gene's germline CDR1 is LNHDA and CDR2 SQIVND (reference sequence).

As to this clone: Other DNA variants within this sample encode the same CDR3. The rearrangement uses TRBV7-8 and TRBJ2-7; tentatively, D is TRBD1 (6 bases). The V gene's germline CDR1 is SGHVS and CDR2 FQNEAQ. V gave up 0 bases and J gave up 1 base, with 10 bases separating them. This CDR3 has 15 residues. The CDR3 nucleotides are TGTGCCAGCAGCTTAGCGCAGGGGCCGTCCTACGAGCAGTACTTC. As protein: CASSLAQGPSYEQYF.

This clone was recorded once. V gene TRBV7-3 combines with J gene TRBJ2-2; possible D gene TRBD2, 7 bases. Germline V lookup: CDR1 SGHTA, CDR2 FQGTGA. There are 16 residues in the CDR3. V was pared by 4 bases and J by 2 bases, with 14 bases between. The CDR3 sequence: CASSWGGHINTGELFF. The CDR3 bases are TGTGCCAGCAGCTGGGGGGGGCACATTAACACCGGGGAGCTGTTTTTT.

This chain uses TRBV5-6 with TRBJ1-2, with D perhaps matching TRBD1 (6 bases). The CDR3 is 15 amino acids. V gave up 0 bases and J gave up 6 bases, with 15 bases separating them. From germline, CDR1 is SGHDT and CDR2 YYEEEE. CDR3 coding DNA: TGTGCCAGCAGCTTGGGGACAGCCCCTTCGAATGGCTACACCTTC. This sequence encodes CASSLGTAPSNGYTF.

The CDR3 DNA is TGCAGCGTCATCCCCGCGTTTAACACCGGGGAGCTGTTTTTT. Its translation: CSVIPAFNTGELFF. This chain links TRBV29-1 with TRBJ2-2; D remains unclear. This CDR3 is 14 amino acids long. The germline V and J ends were trimmed by 6 bases and 2 bases, with 13 bases remaining between them. Per germline, CDR1 SQVTM and CDR2 ANQGSEA.